Each of the 13 T cell receptor beta chains below was sequenced from the same sample in a study of OX40 agonist ivuxolimab in advanced cancers. The protocol used for the library was the immunoSEQ multiplex PCR assay. TCRdb carries this immuneACCESS record with in-frame sequences only. Its versions omit some clonotypes, under half of them owing to an unresolved V gene in the studies checked, with the rest unexplained. For this sample the table gives under 75,000 clones, of which 84% were detected only once. In total, the top ten clones hold roughly 0.79% of the sample. The sequences come from CD4+ or CD8+ T cells sorted from blood, collected in a trial of the OX40 agonist ivuxolimab. These receptors all stem from an adult with an advanced solid tumor such as melanoma, head and neck, liver or kidney cancer.

The gene calls are TRBV30 and TRBJ2-1; a possible D gene is TRBD1 (6 bases). V lost 8 bases and J 9 bases, leaving 29 bases between the germline ends. Germline lookup yields CDR1 GTSNPN and CDR2 SVGIG (reference sequence). The length of the CDR3 is 16 residues. The CDR3 reads CAGRMGTKKSYGEQFF. The CDR3 region has the DNA TGTGCCGGGCGCATGGGGACAAAAAAGTCATACGGTGAGCAGTTCTTC.

Of note for this clone: This CDR3 is also generated by other DNA sequences in the sample. V and J are TRBV18 and TRBJ1-5; 10 bases match TRBD1. The V gene end was trimmed by 3 bases and the J gene end by 7 bases; junction bases not matched to a gene: 0. Germline loops: CDR1 KGHSH, CDR2 LQKENI. The CDR3 runs to 13 residues. The CDR3 sequence: CASSPDRGQPQHF. The CDR3 DNA follows: TGTGCCAGCTCACCGGACAGGGGGCAGCCCCAGCATTTT.

The chain carries TRBV28 and TRBJ2-7; the D gene is possibly TRBD1 (6 bases). Germline assignment: CDR1 MDHEN and CDR2 SYDVKM. The CDR3 has 14 residues. The V end was cut by 6 bases, the J end by 5 bases, with 17 bases between. The CDR3 nucleotides are TGTGCCAGCAGCCTAGGGGGAGTTAGCCACGAGCAGTACTTC. It is translated as CASSLGGVSHEQYF.

The chain couples TRBV28 to TRBJ2-5; D remains ambiguous. The CDR3 covers 15 residues. In germline, CDR1 is MDHEN, CDR2 SYDVKM. The ends were cut back, 5 bases at V and 5 bases at J, with 18 bases in the middle. CDR3 bases: TGTGCCAGCAGTCCTCTCTCGGGCACTCGGGAGACCCAGTACTTC. Its translation: CASSPLSGTRETQYF. Complete variable domain (other parts from reference TRBV28 and TRBJ2-5): DVKVTQSSRYLVKRTGEKVFLECVQDMDHENMFWYRQDPGLGLRLIYFSYDVKMKEKGDIPEGYSVSREKKERFSLILESASTNQTSMYLCASSPLSGTRETQYFGPGTRLLVL.

This chain joins TRBV7-9 and TRBJ2-2; unclear D gene. The CDR3 length is 15 residues. Germline V gene data show CDR1 as SEHNR and CDR2 as FQNEAQ (reference sequence). V was shortened by 5 bases and J by 0 bases, with 10 bases between the two germline ends. This CDR3 is CASSALLTNTGELFF. DNA for the CDR3: TGTGCCAGCAGCGCACTCCTCACGAACACCGGGGAGCTGTTTTTT.

This chain connects TRBV7-3 to TRBJ2-5; 8 bases align to TRBD1. J lost 6 bases, V lost 5 bases, and 11 bases had no gene match. The CDR3 sequence is 15 residues long. Germline loops: CDR1 SGHTA, CDR2 FQGTGA. CDR3 DNA: TGTGCCAGCAGCACCGACGACAGGGGTGGGAAGACCCAGTACTTC. As protein: CASSTDDRGGKTQYF.

A single count supports this clone. DNA for the CDR3: TGTGCCAGCACTCCTCGGGGGGACTCTGGGGCCAACGTCCTGACTTTC. Its protein product is CASTPRGDSGANVLTF. The V call is TRBV6-6, the J call TRBJ2-6, with 7 bases that match TRBD2. Germline CDR1 and CDR2: MNHNY and SVGAGI (reference sequence). The length of the CDR3 is 16 residues. The V segment lost 7 bases and the J segment 0 bases; nucleotides outside the gene matches: 6.

The chain recombines TRBV15 with TRBJ1-5; 10 bases fit TRBD1. The V gene's germline CDR1 is LNHNV and CDR2 YYDKDF (reference sequence). The CDR3 runs to 18 residues. V shed 0 bases, J shed 2 bases, and the junction held 7 bases outside the gene matches. The DNA for the CDR3 is TGTGCCACCAGCAGAGAGCGGACAGGGGGTTGGGGCAATCAGCCCCAGCATTTT. Protein: CATSRERTGGWGNQPQHF.

This clone has just a few counts. The V call is TRBV11-2, the J call TRBJ1-6; possible D gene TRBD1, 5 bases. Trimming pared 2 bases from V and 7 bases from J, leaving 12 bases between. The CDR3 sequence is 15 residues long. Germline V gene sequence: CDR1 SGHAT, CDR2 FQNNGV. The CDR3 spells CASSLRTSGNSPLHF. The CDR3 DNA reads as TGTGCCAGCAGCTTAAGGACATCCGGGAATTCACCCCTCCACTTT. The entire variable domain, with the rest obtained from reference TRBV11-2 and TRBJ1-6, is as follows: EAGVAQSPRYKIIEKRQSVAFWCNPISGHATLYWYQQILGQGPKLLIQFQNNGVVDDSQLPKDRFSAERLKGVDSTLKIQPAKLEDSAVYLCASSLRTSGNSPLHFGNGTRLTVT.

The V call is TRBV19, the J call TRBJ2-3, with D maybe TRBD2 (5 bases). Trimming stripped 4 bases from V and 0 bases from J, with 8 bases between. The CDR3 covers 14 residues. CDR1 and CDR2 (germline): LNHDA, SQIVND (reference sequence). The CDR3: CASSSPGSTDTQYF. CDR3 nucleotide sequence: TGTGCCAGTAGTAGTCCGGGGAGCACAGATACGCAGTATTTT. Variable domain in full (rest from reference TRBV19 and TRBJ2-3): DGGITQSPKYLFRKEGQNVTLSCEQNLNHDAMYWYRQDPGQGLRLIYYSQIVNDFQKGDIAEGYSVSREKKESFPLTVTSAQKNPTAFYLCASSSPGSTDTQYFGPGTRLTVL.

The CDR3 coding sequence is TGTGCCAGCAGCTCCCAGGGACATGGAAACACCATATATTTT. Encoded protein: CASSSQGHGNTIYF. The chain has TRBV5-5 and TRBJ1-3; D is possibly TRBD1 (6 bases). The V end was cut by 3 bases, the J end by 3 bases, with 10 bases between. Germline CDR1 and CDR2: SGHKS and YYEKEE (reference sequence). This CDR3 has 14 residues.

The chain uses TRBV6-1 and TRBJ1-5; D unresolved. The V end was cut by 7 bases, the J end by 1 base, with 5 bases between. The CDR3 extends over 12 amino acids. Germline V gene data show CDR1 as MNHNS and CDR2 as SASEGT. CDR3 DNA: TGTGCCAGCATGGACAGCAATCAGCCCCAGCATTTT. Its translation is CASMDSNQPQHF.

The V and J genes are TRBV19 and TRBJ2-7, with 9 positions matching TRBD1. Losses at the gene ends were 4 bases for V and 3 bases for J; bases not matched to a gene: 10. Per the germline V gene, CDR1 is LNHDA and CDR2 is SQIVND (reference sequence). The CDR3 covers 16 residues. The CDR3 is CASSNLPRQGVYEQYF. The CDR3 DNA reads TGTGCCAGTAGTAACCTCCCTCGACAGGGGGTCTACGAGCAGTACTTC.